This TCR beta chain was identified in a study of identical twins. Study observations and caveats: In beta out-of-frame sequences, the excess sharing between twins was weaker.

Template switching (which added a universal primer site) was used, and cDNA carried unique molecular identifiers. TCRdb independently ran MiXCR on the 5' RACE reads; one entry per CDR3 protein. The table lists a few hundred thousand distinct CDR3 sequences, around 12% of them singletons. This clonotype occurred a few times. Its antigen remains unknown. Germline assignment: CDR1 MDHEN and CDR2 SYDVKM. V was clipped by 6 bases and J by 0 bases, with 15 bases between them. The CDR3 is made up of 15 amino acids. In addition, the sample was reused for a study of yellow fever vaccine responses in identical twins.

The sequence derives from a woman younger than 30 in good health. Input material: CD8+ T cells sorted from blood. The V gene is TRBV28, the J gene TRBJ2-7, with D unclear. As DNA, the CDR3 is TGTGCCAGCAGCCCTTTAACGCACCTCTCCTACGAGCAGTACTTC. This codes for CASSPLTHLSYEQYF.